This T cell receptor (beta chain) was profiled in a study of identifying expanded T cells in peripheral blood. Regarding the study as a whole: Over approximately two and four weeks, about 16 and 19 clones changed, versus 1.2 between replicates. Clone count variance between roughly two-week samples rose with total template count.

Healthy donors had no documented immune events, such as infections, while sampled. Method: immunoSEQ multiplex PCR; TCRdb's copy keeps in-frame clones and lacks some. Of tens of thousands of clones in the sample, roughly 86% were seen once. The V end was cut by 2 bases, the J end by 3 bases, with 20 bases between. The V gene's germline CDR1 is SGHAT and CDR2 FQNNGV. The CDR3 is 17 amino acids. As to this clone: Its target is unknown.

Sequenced input: blood. The V and J genes are TRBV11-2 and TRBJ2-7, with D perhaps TRBD1 (6 bases). This clonotype was sampled from a person aged 18 to 70 in good health. This CDR3 reads CASSLYEGELTHYEQYF. For the CDR3, the DNA is TGTGCCAGCAGCTTATATGAGGGGGAGCTTACCCACTACGAGCAGTACTTC.